The 29 T cell receptor beta chains in this list originate from one sample, sequenced in a study of blood T cell repertoires in COVID-19. Profiled with immunoSEQ multiplex PCR; TCRdb holds only in-frame clones, not every one. The top ten hold 12% of the sample, which has about 100,000 clones, about 80% seen once. Sequencing input: peripheral blood. These receptors came from a woman aged 70-85 years with acute or convalescent COVID-19.

This clone was observed a handful of times. The CDR3 here is CASSPSTGGWDEQFF. The DNA for the CDR3 is TGCGCCAGCAGCCCCTCCACAGGGGGATGGGATGAGCAGTTCTTC. The chain employs TRBV4-3 and TRBJ2-1, with TRBD1 matching over 8 bases. The V segment lost 4 bases and the J segment 8 bases; nucleotides outside the gene matches: 10. Germline V gives CDR1 LGHNA, CDR2 YSLEER. The CDR3 length is 15 residues.

This chain uses TRBV5-4 with TRBJ1-1; D ambiguous. Germline lookup yields CDR1 SGHNT and CDR2 YYREEE (reference sequence). This CDR3 is 14 amino acids long. Trimming removed 4 bases from V and 4 bases from J, with 14 bases in between. Here the CDR3 DNA reads TGTGCCAGCAGCGACCACGGAAGAGGCACTGAAGCTTTCTTT. Amino acids: CASSDHGRGTEAFF.

The V gene is TRBV2, the J gene TRBJ1-2; D ambiguous. V lost 7 bases to trimming and J lost 0 bases, with 9 bases between them. Germline CDR1 reads SNHLY; CDR2 reads FYNNEI. The CDR3 extends over 13 amino acids. The CDR3 DNA reads TGTGCCAGCACACGGTCGACTAACTATGGCTACACCTTC. Its translation: CASTRSTNYGYTF.

This chain connects TRBV2 to TRBJ1-4, with 7 positions matching TRBD1. The J segment lost 3 bases and the V segment lost 8 bases, leaving 6 bases of the junction unmatched. In germline, CDR1 is SNHLY, CDR2 FYNNEI. The CDR3 runs 14 residues. Written as DNA, the CDR3 is TGTGCCAGCCTGCAGGGGGTAGCTAATGAAAAACTGTTTTTT. Protein sequence: CASLQGVANEKLFF.

The rearrangement links TRBV19 to TRBJ2-6; the match to TRBD1 covers 9 bases. This CDR3 has 16 residues. Germline V gene lookup returns CDR1 LNHDA and CDR2 SQIVND (reference sequence). V lost 6 bases and J lost 5; bases outside the gene matches: 8. The CDR3 protein is CASRGTGLNRANVLTF. The CDR3, as DNA: TGTGCCAGTAGGGGGACAGGGTTGAATAGGGCCAACGTCCTGACTTTC.

This clone was seen only a few times. CDR3 protein: CASSFLDNTEAFF. CDR3 in DNA: TGCGCCAGCAGCTTCCTGGACAATACTGAAGCTTTCTTT. The chain uses TRBV5-1 and TRBJ1-1, with D possibly being TRBD1 (5 bases). Trimming pared 2 bases from V and 5 bases from J, leaving 10 bases between. The V gene's germline CDR1 is SGHRS and CDR2 YFSETQ. The length of the CDR3 is 13 residues. Full variable domain (outside the CDR3, taken from reference TRBV5-1 and TRBJ1-1): KAGVTQTPRYLIKTRGQQVTLSCSPISGHRSVSWYQQTPGQGLQFLFEYFSETQRNKGNFPGRFSGRQFSNSRSEMNVSTLELGDSALYLCASSFLDNTEAFFGQGTRLTVV.

On this clone: Other nucleotide sequences from this sample produce the same CDR3. This chain joins TRBV7-2 and TRBJ1-1, with no clear D. CDR1 and CDR2 (germline): SGHTA, FQGNSA. The CDR3 covers 12 residues. Deletions cut 3 bases from V and 1 base from J, with 3 bases between. The CDR3 nucleotides are TGTGCCAGCAGCTTCAGGAACACTGAAGCTTTCTTT. Its translation is CASSFRNTEAFF.

V is TRBV19 and J is TRBJ2-2, with TRBD1 as a possible D gene (5 bases). Germline V gene lookup returns CDR1 LNHDA and CDR2 SQIVND (reference sequence). V was clipped by 3 bases and J by 3 bases, with 14 bases between them. There are 16 residues in the CDR3. CDR3 region: CASSIISGFDTGELFF. CDR3 in DNA: TGTGCCAGTAGTATTATATCAGGGTTCGACACCGGGGAGCTGTTTTTT.

In its sample, this clone was seen once. The chain has TRBV19 and TRBJ2-3, with D hard to call. The CDR3 consists of 14 residues. In germline, CDR1 is LNHDA, CDR2 SQIVND (reference sequence). The V gene lost 3 bases and the J gene lost 1 base, with 8 bases spanning the gap. The CDR3 coding sequence is TGTGCCAGTAGTATCACAAGCGGCACAGATACGCAGTATTTT. Translated, it gives CASSITSGTDTQYF.

This clone was seen a few times. This sequence joins TRBV5-1 and TRBJ1-1; TRBD1 agrees at 8 bases. CDR1 SGHRS and CDR2 YFSETQ come from the germline V gene. This CDR3 spans 18 amino acids. J gave up 0 bases and V 0 bases, and 10 bases lay outside the gene matches. The CDR3: CASSLEGGAGGLNTEAFF. The CDR3 nucleotides read TGCGCCAGCAGCTTGGAAGGCGGTGCAGGGGGCTTGAACACTGAAGCTTTCTTT.

The chain has TRBV3-1 (or the pseudogene TRBV3-2) and TRBJ1-2; D call uncertain. CDR3 length equals 15 residues. Germline V gives CDR1 LGHDT, CDR2 YNNKEL (reference sequence). V shed 1 base and J shed 0 bases, with 9 bases lying between them. The CDR3 nucleotides are TGTGCCAGCAGCCAAGTACTGAACTCTAACTATGGCTACACCTTC. Amino acid sequence: CASSQVLNSNYGYTF.

This clone was seen once. This chain uses TRBV3-1 (or the pseudogene TRBV3-2) with TRBJ1-5, with TRBD1 matching over 7 bases. V gave up 1 base and J gave up 3 bases; unmatched junction bases: 3. Germline CDR1 reads LGHDT; CDR2 reads YNNKEL (reference sequence). This CDR3 comprises 15 residues. For the CDR3, the DNA is TGTGCCAGCAGCCAAGGACAGGGAGACAATCAGCCCCAGCATTTT. Encoded protein: CASSQGQGDNQPQHF.

V gene TRBV30 combines with J gene TRBJ1-1, with 9 positions matching TRBD1. With 3 bases clipped from V and 8 bases from J, the junction kept 10 bases outside the gene matches. Per germline, CDR1 GTSNPN and CDR2 SVGIG (reference sequence). This CDR3 is 14 amino acids long. The CDR3 DNA is TGTGCCTGGAGGGCGGGACAGGGCGGTCTGGAAGCTTTCTTT. This codes for CAWRAGQGGLEAFF.

The V and J genes are TRBV6-6 and TRBJ1-5; 7 positions agree with TRBD1. The V gene end was trimmed by 6 bases and the J gene end by 3 bases; junction bases not matched to a gene: 8. The CDR3 totals 15 residues. Germline loops: CDR1 MNHNY, CDR2 SVGAGI (reference sequence). The CDR3 is CASREPTGINQPQHF. As DNA, the CDR3 is TGTGCCAGCAGAGAACCGACAGGGATCAATCAGCCCCAGCATTTT.

The rearrangement joins TRBV20-1 to TRBJ2-3; 8 positions agree with TRBD1. The CDR3 sequence is 15 residues long. Per the germline V gene, CDR1 is DFQATT and CDR2 is SNEGSKA (reference sequence). V dropped 3 bases and J dropped 3; count of bases not matched to a gene: 8. CDR3 protein: CSASSDRGLTDTQYF. The DNA of the CDR3 is TGCAGTGCTAGTTCCGACAGGGGCCTAACAGATACGCAGTATTTT.

The CDR3 region has the DNA TGTGCCAGCAGTGACCCGGGACAGCCACAAGAGACCCAGTACTTC. It specifies CASSDPGQPQETQYF. The chain joins TRBV6-1 to TRBJ2-5; 7 nucleotides agree with TRBD1. The CDR3 extends over 15 amino acids. The V gene end was trimmed by 3 bases and the J gene end by 2 bases; junction bases not matched to a gene: 6. CDR1 and CDR2 from the germline V gene are MNHNS and SASEGT.

For this clone: Compared with germline, one end of the junction differs, possibly owing to a read error. This rearrangement joins TRBV11-2 to TRBJ2-7; D is ambiguous. The CDR3 covers 11 residues. Germline assignment: CDR1 SGHAT and CDR2 FQNNGV. The CDR3 nucleotides read TGTGCCAGCAGCCCATCCTACGGGCAGTACTTC. Encoded protein: CASSPSYGQYF.

This rearrangement joins TRBV5-5 to TRBJ2-6; D remains unclear. This CDR3 is 17 amino acids long. Trimming stripped 2 bases from V and 0 bases from J, with 12 bases between. Germline CDR1 and CDR2: SGHKS and YYEKEE (reference sequence). CDR3 sequence reads: CASSLVAGRSGANVLTF. The CDR3 region has the DNA TGTGCCAGCAGCTTAGTGGCAGGTCGCTCTGGGGCCAACGTCCTGACTTTC.

This chain joins TRBV28 and TRBJ2-7; the match to TRBD2 covers 14 bases. This CDR3 region has 18 residues. CDR1 is MDHEN and CDR2 is SYDVKM in the germline V gene. V trimming: 5 bases; J trimming: 0 bases; junction bases outside the gene matches: 9. The CDR3 bases are TGTGCCAGCAGTAGTGGGACTAGCGGGGGCCTGAGCTCCTACGAGCAGTACGTC. It yields the protein CASSSGTSGGLSSYEQYV.

On this clone: The identical CDR3 is also encoded by other nucleotide sequences in the sample. The rearrangement uses TRBV9 and TRBJ2-1, with TRBD1 matching over 8 bases. The length of the CDR3 is 18 residues. V gave up 1 base and J gave up 4 bases; unmatched junction bases: 13. CDR1 is SGDLS and CDR2 is YYNGEE in the germline V gene. CDR3 region: CASSVIDGGQGAYNEQFF. The CDR3, as DNA: TGTGCCAGCAGCGTAATAGACGGGGGTCAGGGGGCTTACAATGAGCAGTTCTTC.

CDR3 bases: TGTGCCAGCGTCCAGGGGAACTCTGGAAACACCATATATTTT. This sequence encodes CASVQGNSGNTIYF. The chain is built from TRBV19 and TRBJ1-3; possible D gene TRBD1, 6 bases. Germline V gives CDR1 LNHDA, CDR2 SQIVND (reference sequence). V lost 9 bases, J lost 0 bases, and 12 bases lay in between. The CDR3 is made up of 14 amino acids.

The chain joins TRBV18 to TRBJ1-4; 7 bases map to TRBD1. The germline V gene has CDR1 KGHSH and CDR2 LQKENI. The CDR3 runs to 17 residues. Unmatched junction bases numbered 9, after V lost 0 bases and J lost 5 bases. DNA for the CDR3: TGTGCCAGCTCACCACCGTCCCAGGGGGTAGGCAATGAAAAACTGTTTTTT. It specifies CASSPPSQGVGNEKLFF.

The V call is TRBV7-2, the J call TRBJ2-7; 7 nucleotides align to TRBD1. The V segment lost 5 bases and the J segment 0 bases; nucleotides outside the gene matches: 4. Germline loops: CDR1 SGHTA, CDR2 FQGNSA. This CDR3 comprises 14 residues. This CDR3 reads CASSIYRGSYEQYV. The CDR3 nucleotides are TGTGCCAGCAGCATCTACAGGGGCTCCTACGAGCAGTACGTC.

The CDR3 protein is CATSDLGQGALETQYF. CDR3 nucleotides: TGTGCCACCAGTGATTTGGGACAGGGGGCATTGGAGACCCAGTACTTC. The chain carries TRBV24-1 and TRBJ2-5, with TRBD1 matching over 11 bases. Germline V gene data show CDR1 as KGHDR and CDR2 as SFDVKD. J lost 5 bases, V lost 0 bases, and 4 bases had no gene match. This CDR3 is built from 16 residues.

Only one count was recorded for this clone. The gene calls are TRBV7-8 and TRBJ1-2, with TRBD1 matching over 7 bases. The ends lost 2 bases at V and 4 bases at J; junction bases unmatched: 4. Looked up from germline, CDR1 is SGHVS and CDR2 is FQNEAQ. The CDR3 extends over 14 amino acids. CDR3 residues: CASSLIGGAYGYTF. The CDR3 nucleotides read TGTGCCAGCAGCTTAATAGGGGGCGCCTATGGCTACACCTTC. Supplemented by reference TRBV7-8 and TRBJ1-2, the full variable domain reads GAGVSQSPRYKVAKRGQDVALRCDPISGHVSLFWYQQALGQGPEFLTYFQNEAQLDKSGLPSDRFFAERPEGSVSTLKIQRTQQEDSAVYLCASSLIGGAYGYTFGSGTRLTVV.

This clone was detected once. This chain uses TRBV9 with TRBJ2-7, with TRBD1 identical over 9 bases. V shed 4 bases, J shed 3 bases, and the junction held 5 bases outside the gene matches. CDR1 and CDR2 from the germline V gene are SGDLS and YYNGEE. The CDR3 is 14 amino acids. Written as DNA, the CDR3 is TGTGCCAGCAGCATTGGGACAGGGTACTACGAGCAGTACTTC. Translating it yields CASSIGTGYYEQYF. Using reference TRBV9 and TRBJ2-7 for the parts outside the CDR3, the full variable domain is DSGVTQTPKHLITATGQRVTLRCSPRSGDLSVYWYQQSLDQGLQFLIQYYNGEERAKGNILERFSAQQFPDLHSELNLSSLELGDSALYFCASSIGTGYYEQYFGPGTRLTVT.

The V call is TRBV2, the J call TRBJ1-5; 11 nucleotides match TRBD1. CDR3 size: 14 residues. Germline lookup yields CDR1 SNHLY and CDR2 FYNNEI. V shed 6 bases and J 3 bases; nucleotides not matched to a gene: 1. CDR3 region: CASRGQGDNQPQHF. The CDR3, as DNA: TGTGCCAGCAGGGGACAGGGGGACAATCAGCCCCAGCATTTT.

CDR3 residues: CASSPQETRGRDNEKLFF. As DNA, the CDR3 is TGTGCCAGCAGCCCCCAAGAAACCAGGGGACGCGATAATGAAAAACTGTTTTTT. The chain uses TRBV7-8 and TRBJ1-4; TRBD1 is a possible D gene (6 bases). V was trimmed by 5 bases and J by 4 bases, leaving 23 bases between them. In germline, CDR1 is SGHVS, CDR2 FQNEAQ. CDR3 length: 18 amino acids.

The table lists this clone with a few counts. This chain connects TRBV24-1 to TRBJ2-3; D is ambiguous. This CDR3 has 13 amino acids. Trimming left V 5 bases short and J 0 bases short, with 5 bases between. Germline V lookup: CDR1 KGHDR, CDR2 SFDVKD. CDR3 nucleotide sequence: TGTGCCACCAGTGCAGAAAGCACAGATACGCAGTATTTT. Protein sequence: CATSAESTDTQYF.